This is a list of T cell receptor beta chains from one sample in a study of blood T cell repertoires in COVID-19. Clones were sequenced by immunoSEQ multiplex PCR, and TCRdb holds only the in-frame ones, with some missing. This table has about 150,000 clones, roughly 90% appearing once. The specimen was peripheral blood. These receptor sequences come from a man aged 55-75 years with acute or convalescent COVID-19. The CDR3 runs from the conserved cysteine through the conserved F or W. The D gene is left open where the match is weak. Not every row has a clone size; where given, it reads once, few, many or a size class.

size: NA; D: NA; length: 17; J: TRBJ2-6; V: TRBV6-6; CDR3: CASSQNRGASGANVLTF; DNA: TGTGCCAGCAGTCAAAACCGGGGGGCGTCTGGGGCCAACGTCCTGACTTTC
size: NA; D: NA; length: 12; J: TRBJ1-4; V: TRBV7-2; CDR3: CASSPGGEKLFF; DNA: TGTGCCAGCAGCCCGGGGGGGGAAAAACTGTTTTTT
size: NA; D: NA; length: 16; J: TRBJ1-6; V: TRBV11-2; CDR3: CASNRQTSSYNSPLHF; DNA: TGTGCCAGCAATAGACAGACCAGCTCCTATAATTCACCCCTCCACTTT
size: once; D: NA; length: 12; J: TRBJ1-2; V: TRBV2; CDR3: CASSVGGYGYTF; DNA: TGTGCCAGCAGTGTTGGCGGCTATGGCTACACCTTC
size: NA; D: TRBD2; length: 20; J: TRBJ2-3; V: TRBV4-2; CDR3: CASSQAPGLAGGSSTDTQYF; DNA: TGTGCCAGCAGCCAAGCCCCGGGACTAGCGGGGGGCTCTAGCACAGATACGCAGTATTTT
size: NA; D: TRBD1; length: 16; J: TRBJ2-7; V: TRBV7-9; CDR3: CASSLAGAGGAWEQYF; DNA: TGTGCCAGCAGCTTAGCAGGGGCAGGGGGCGCGTGGGAGCAGTACTTC
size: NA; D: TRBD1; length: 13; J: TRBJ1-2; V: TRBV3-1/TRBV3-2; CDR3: CASSQTGQGPYTF; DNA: TGTGCCAGCAGCCAAACGGGACAGGGCCCCTACACCTTC
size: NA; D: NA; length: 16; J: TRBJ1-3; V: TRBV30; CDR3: CAWGYGMTPGRNTIYF; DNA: TGTGCCTGGGGATATGGGATGACCCCCGGGAGAAACACCATATATTTT
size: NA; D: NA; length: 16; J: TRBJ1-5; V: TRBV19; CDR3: CASSSEETGPGQPQHF; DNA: TGTGCCAGTAGTTCTGAGGAGACAGGTCCGGGTCAGCCCCAGCATTTT
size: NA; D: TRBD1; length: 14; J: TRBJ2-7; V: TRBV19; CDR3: CASSRDRGTYEQYF; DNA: TGTGCCAGTAGTCGGGACAGGGGGACGTACGAGCAGTACTTC
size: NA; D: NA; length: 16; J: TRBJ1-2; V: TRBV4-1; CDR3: CASSQDHGTANYGYTF; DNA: TGCGCCAGCAGCCAAGATCATGGTACTGCTAACTATGGCTACACCTTC
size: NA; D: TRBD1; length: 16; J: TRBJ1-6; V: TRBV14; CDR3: CASSSMGQFYNSPLHF; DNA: TGTGCCAGCAGCTCCATGGGACAGTTCTATAATTCACCCCTCCACTTT
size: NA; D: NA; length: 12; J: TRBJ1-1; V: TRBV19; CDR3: CASSIGGDEAFF; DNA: TGTGCCAGTAGTATTGGAGGAGATGAAGCTTTCTTT
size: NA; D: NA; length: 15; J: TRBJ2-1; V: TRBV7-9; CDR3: CASSLIPDSYNEQFF; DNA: TGTGCCAGCAGCTTAATTCCGGACAGCTACAATGAGCAGTTCTTC
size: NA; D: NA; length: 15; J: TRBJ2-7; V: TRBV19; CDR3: CASSISGELSYEQYF; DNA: TGTGCCAGTAGTATTTCGGGGGAATTAAGCTACGAGCAGTACTTC
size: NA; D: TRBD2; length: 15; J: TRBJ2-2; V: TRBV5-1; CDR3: CASSLGLAGTGELFF; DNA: TGCGCCAGCAGCCTGGGACTAGCGGGGACCGGGGAGCTGTTTTTT
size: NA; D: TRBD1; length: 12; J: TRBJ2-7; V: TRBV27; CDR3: CASSRDRVVQYF; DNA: TGTGCCAGTTCCCGGGACAGGGTTGTGCAGTACTTC
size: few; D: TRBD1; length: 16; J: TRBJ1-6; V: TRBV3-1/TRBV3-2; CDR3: CASSPGTAFYNSPLHF; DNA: TGTGCCAGCAGCCCCGGGACAGCTTTCTATAATTCACCCCTCCACTTT
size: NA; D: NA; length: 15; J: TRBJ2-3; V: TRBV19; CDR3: CASSITGTMADTQYF; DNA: TGTGCCAGTAGTATCACCGGGACAATGGCAGATACGCAGTATTTT
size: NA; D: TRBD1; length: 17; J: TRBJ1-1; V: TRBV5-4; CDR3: CASSLEAGQGGKTEAFF; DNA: TGTGCCAGCAGCTTGGAAGCAGGACAGGGTGGGAAAACTGAAGCTTTCTTT
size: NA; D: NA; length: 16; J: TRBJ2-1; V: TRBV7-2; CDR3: CASSPLGGGHRNEQFF; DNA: TGTGCCAGCAGCCCCCTGGGGGGGGGCCATAGGAATGAGCAGTTCTTC
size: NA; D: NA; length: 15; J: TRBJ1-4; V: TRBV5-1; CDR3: CASSLALAVNEKLFF; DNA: TGCGCCAGCAGCTTGGCCTTGGCAGTTAATGAAAAACTGTTTTTT
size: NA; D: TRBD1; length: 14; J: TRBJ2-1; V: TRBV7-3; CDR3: CASSSTGGNNEQFF; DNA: TGTGCCAGCAGTTCCACAGGGGGTAACAATGAGCAGTTCTTC
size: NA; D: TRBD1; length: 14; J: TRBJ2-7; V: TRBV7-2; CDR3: CASSLMGRQGEQYF; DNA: TGTGCCAGCAGCTTAATGGGCAGACAGGGCGAGCAGTACTTC
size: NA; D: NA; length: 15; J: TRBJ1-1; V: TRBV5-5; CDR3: CASSLGQVSHTEAFF; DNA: TGTGCCAGCAGCTTGGGACAGGTTTCACACACTGAAGCTTTCTTT
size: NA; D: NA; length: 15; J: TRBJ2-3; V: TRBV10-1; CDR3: CASSELDSSTDTQYF; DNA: TGCGCCAGCAGTGAGCTGGACAGTAGCACAGATACGCAGTATTTT
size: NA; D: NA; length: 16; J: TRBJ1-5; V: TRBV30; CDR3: CAWRRNRDTYNQPQHF; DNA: TGTGCCTGGAGGAGAAACCGGGACACCTACAATCAGCCCCAGCATTTT
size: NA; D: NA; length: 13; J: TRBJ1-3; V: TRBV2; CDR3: CASKLLSGNTIYF; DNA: TGTGCCAGCAAACTCCTCTCTGGAAACACCATATATTTT
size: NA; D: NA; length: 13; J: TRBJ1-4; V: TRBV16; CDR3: CASSPSRGEKLFF; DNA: TGTGCCAGCAGCCCCTCTCGCGGGGAAAAACTGTTTTTT
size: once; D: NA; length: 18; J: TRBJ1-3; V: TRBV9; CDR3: CASSVGTPTRALGNTIYF; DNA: TGTGCCAGCAGCGTAGGGACTCCAACTAGGGCCCTCGGAAACACCATATATTTT
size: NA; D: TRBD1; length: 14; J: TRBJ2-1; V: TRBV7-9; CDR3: CASSLGTGVNEQFF; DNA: TGTGCCAGCAGCTTAGGGACAGGGGTCAATGAGCAGTTCTTC
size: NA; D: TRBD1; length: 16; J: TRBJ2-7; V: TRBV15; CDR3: CATSRGAGTGGYEQYF; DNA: TGTGCCACCAGCAGAGGGGCCGGGACAGGGGGCTACGAGCAGTACTTC
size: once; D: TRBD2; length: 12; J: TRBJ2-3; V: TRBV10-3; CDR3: CASGGNTDTQYF; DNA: TGTGCCTCCGGGGGGAACACAGATACGCAGTATTTT
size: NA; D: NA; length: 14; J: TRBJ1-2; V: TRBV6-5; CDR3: CASRASGENYGYTF; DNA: TGTGCCAGCAGAGCATCAGGGGAAAACTATGGCTACACCTTC
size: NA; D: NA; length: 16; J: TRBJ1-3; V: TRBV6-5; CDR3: CASSYRAGGRGNTIYF; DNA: TGTGCCAGCAGTTACCGTGCGGGGGGGCGAGGAAACACCATATATTTT
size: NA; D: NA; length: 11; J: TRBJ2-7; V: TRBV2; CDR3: CASNPGYEQYF; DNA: TGTGCCAGCAACCCAGGGTACGAGCAGTACTTC
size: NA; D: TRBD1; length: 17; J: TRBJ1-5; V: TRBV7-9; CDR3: CASSFGTEIYSNQPQHF; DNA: TGTGCCAGCAGCTTCGGGACAGAAATTTATAGCAATCAGCCCCAGCATTTT
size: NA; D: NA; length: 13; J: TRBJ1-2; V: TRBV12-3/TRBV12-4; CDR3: CASKARGNYGYTF; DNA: TGTGCCAGCAAGGCCAGAGGGAACTATGGCTACACCTTC
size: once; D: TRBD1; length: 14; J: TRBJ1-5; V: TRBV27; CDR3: CASSPDRVYQPQHF; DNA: TGTGCCAGCAGCCCGGACAGGGTATATCAGCCCCAGCATTTT
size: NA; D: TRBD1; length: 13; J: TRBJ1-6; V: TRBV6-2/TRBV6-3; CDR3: CASSRDRGSPLHF; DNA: TGTGCCAGCAGTCGGGACAGGGGTTCACCCCTCCACTTT
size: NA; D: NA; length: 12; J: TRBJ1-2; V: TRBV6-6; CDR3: CASAEGGYGYTF; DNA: TGTGCCAGCGCCGAAGGGGGTTATGGCTACACCTTC
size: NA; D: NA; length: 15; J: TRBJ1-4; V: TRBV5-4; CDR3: CASSLFQGQVEKLFF; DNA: TGTGCCAGCAGCTTATTCCAGGGGCAGGTTGAAAAACTGTTTTTT
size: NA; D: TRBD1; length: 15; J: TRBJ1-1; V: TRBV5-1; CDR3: CASSLKQGGATEAFF; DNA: TGCGCCAGCAGCTTGAAACAGGGGGGTGCGACTGAAGCTTTCTTT
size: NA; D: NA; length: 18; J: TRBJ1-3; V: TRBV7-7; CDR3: CASSPSPPTGSSGNTIYF; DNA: TGTGCTAGCAGCCCAAGTCCCCCCACAGGGTCCTCTGGAAACACCATATATTTT
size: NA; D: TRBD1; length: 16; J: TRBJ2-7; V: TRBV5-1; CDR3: CASSSGTGVFSYEQYF; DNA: TGCGCCAGCAGCTCCGGGACAGGGGTTTTTAGCTACGAGCAGTACTTC
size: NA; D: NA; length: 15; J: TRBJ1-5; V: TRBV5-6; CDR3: CASSGTKHSNQPQHF; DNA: TGTGCCAGCAGCGGAACTAAGCATAGCAATCAGCCCCAGCATTTT
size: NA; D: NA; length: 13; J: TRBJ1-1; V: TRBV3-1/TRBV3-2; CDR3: CASCDSLNTEAFF; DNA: TGTGCCAGCTGCGACAGCTTGAACACTGAAGCTTTCTTT
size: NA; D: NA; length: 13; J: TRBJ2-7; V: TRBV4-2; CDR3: CASSPGLYYEQYF; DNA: TGTGCCAGCAGCCCCGGACTCTACTACGAGCAGTACTTC
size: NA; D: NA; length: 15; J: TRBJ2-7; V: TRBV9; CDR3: CASSVTLGDSYEQYF; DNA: TGTGCCAGCAGCGTCACGCTAGGGGACTCCTACGAGCAGTACTTC
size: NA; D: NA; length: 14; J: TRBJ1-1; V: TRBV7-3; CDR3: CASSSQHGVTEAFF; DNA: TGTGCCAGCAGCTCCCAGCACGGGGTCACTGAAGCTTTCTTT
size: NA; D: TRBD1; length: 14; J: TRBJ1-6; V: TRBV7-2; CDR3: CASSFQGENSPLHF; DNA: TGTGCCAGCAGCTTTCAGGGGGAAAATTCACCCCTCCACTTT
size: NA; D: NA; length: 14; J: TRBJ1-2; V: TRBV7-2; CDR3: CASSPSGGPGGYTF; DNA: TGTGCCAGCAGCCCTAGTGGGGGCCCAGGCGGCTACACCTTC
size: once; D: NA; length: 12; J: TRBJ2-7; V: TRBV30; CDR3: CAWGETRYEQYF; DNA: TGTGCCTGGGGGGAGACTCGCTACGAGCAGTACTTC
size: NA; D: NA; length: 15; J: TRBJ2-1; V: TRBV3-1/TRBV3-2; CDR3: CASSQGGNSYNEQFF; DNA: TGTGCCAGCAGCCAAGGAGGGAACTCCTACAATGAGCAGTTCTTC
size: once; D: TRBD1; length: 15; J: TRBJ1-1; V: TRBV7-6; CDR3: CASSPPPDRATEAFF; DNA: TGTGCCAGCAGCCCCCCGCCGGACAGGGCCACTGAAGCTTTCTTT
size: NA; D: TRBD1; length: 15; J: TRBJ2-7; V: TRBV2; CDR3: CASNRPGQGTYEQYF; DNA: TGTGCCAGCAACCGACCGGGACAGGGAACCTACGAGCAGTACTTC
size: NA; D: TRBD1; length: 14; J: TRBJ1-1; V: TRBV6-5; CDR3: CASSSGQANTEAFF; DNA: TGTGCCAGCAGCAGTGGACAGGCAAACACTGAAGCTTTCTTT